The entry below describes one TCR beta chain. Study processing details: Estimates of nucleated cell counts were drawn from the amplification of reference gene primers. Here immunoSEQ multiplex PCR was the method, and the copy in TCRdb shows in-frame clones only, minus some. The DNA was the basis for D and trimming; V, J and clone size are from that table. The sample contains about 93,000 clones, roughly nine tenths of which appear only once. This entry is derived from a study of blood T cell repertoires in COVID-19. Germline V gene lookup returns CDR1 SGDLS and CDR2 YYNGEE. V was pared by 3 bases and J by 10 bases, with 22 bases of the junction left unmatched. The CDR3 length is 19 residues.

The sequence derives from a human donor with active COVID-19. The donor label of this sample is uncertain. The genes are TRBV9 and TRBJ2-2; 9 bases match TRBD2. Material for sequencing was peripheral blood. The CDR3 spells CASSGSRTTIAGDVAELFF. CDR3 DNA: TGTGCCAGCAGCGGCTCACGGACGACTATAGCGGGGGATGTCGCGGAGCTGTTTTTT. The full variable domain, in which reference TRBV9 and TRBJ2-2 provide the parts outside the CDR3, is DSGVTQTPKHLITATGQRVTLRCSPRSGDLSVYWYQQSLDQGLQFLIQYYNGEERAKGNILERFSAQQFPDLHSELNLSSLELGDSALYFCASSGSRTTIAGDVAELFFGEGSRLTVL.